Listed below are T cell receptor beta chains from one sample, sequenced in a study of cytotoxic CD8 clonotypes in ibrutinib-treated CLL. Repertoires were generated with immunoSEQ multiplex PCR, while TCRdb's copy carries only in-frame clones and drops some. The sample consists of approximately 100,000 clones, almost 80% of them appearing once. This specimen was PBMCs, taken after 12 months of ibrutinib treatment. The source of these receptors is a human donor with chronic lymphocytic leukemia. Each CDR3 is given with its conserved first and last residue. D genes are given only for firm matches. Rows give clone size only sometimes, using once, few, many, or a class for an expanded clone.

D gene	V gene	clone size	J gene	CDR3 protein	CDR3 DNA
-	TRBV27	-	TRBJ2-4	CASSYLGQQNIQYF	TGTGCCAGCAGTTACCTTGGACAGCAAAACATTCAGTACTTC
TRBD1	TRBV18	few	TRBJ1-2	CASSPGGGVGYTF	TGTGCCAGCTCACCGGGAGGGGGCGTAGGCTACACCTTC
-	TRBV6-1	-	TRBJ2-7	CASSYIRSYEQYF	TGTGCCAGCAGTTATATTCGTTCCTACGAGCAGTACTTC
-	TRBV5-6	few	TRBJ1-6	CASSLQGQRALHF	TGTGCCAGCAGCTTGCAGGGGCAGCGAGCCCTCCACTTT
-	TRBV7-3	-	TRBJ1-5	CASSLTGPNQPQHF	TGTGCCAGCAGCTTAACAGGACCCAATCAGCCCCAGCATTTT
-	TRBV7-8	-	TRBJ2-7	CASSLTRSIQYF	TGTGCCAGCAGCTTAACTAGGAGTATACAGTACTTC
-	TRBV6-6	-	TRBJ2-1	CASRWDPRGEQFF	TGTGCCAGCAGATGGGACCCCCGGGGTGAGCAGTTCTTC
-	TRBV19	-	TRBJ2-1	CASSIPRVRGDNEQFF	TGTGCCAGTAGTATTCCGAGGGTGAGGGGGGACAATGAGCAGTTCTTC
-	TRBV4-1	-	TRBJ2-7	CASSQVGQLYEQYF	TGCGCCAGCAGCCAAGTAGGACAACTCTACGAGCAGTACTTC
-	TRBV27	once	TRBJ2-7	CASSLSGTTASYEQYF	TGTGCCAGCAGTTTATCGGGTACGACGGCCTCCTACGAGCAGTACTTC
-	TRBV7-6	-	TRBJ2-3	CASSLGPSGSTDTQYF	TGTGCCAGCAGCTTAGGCCCCAGTGGGAGCACAGATACGCAGTATTTT
TRBD2	TRBV7-2	-	TRBJ2-3	CASSLVRSGGDTQYF	TGTGCCAGCAGCTTAGTGAGGTCGGGGGGAGATACGCAGTATTTT
-	TRBV6-5	-	TRBJ2-2	CASSYSDGMNTGELFF	TGTGCCAGCAGTTACTCGGACGGGATGAACACCGGGGAGCTGTTTTTT
-	TRBV12-2	few	TRBJ1-6	CASRLVGGNNSPLHF	TGTGCAAGTCGCTTAGTCGGGGGTAACAATTCACCCCTCCACTTT
TRBD1	TRBV15	-	TRBJ2-7	CATSREGQGSYEQYF	TGTGCCACCAGCAGAGAGGGACAGGGATCCTACGAGCAGTACTTC
-	TRBV29-1	once	TRBJ2-3	CSVEDGKDTQYF	TGCAGCGTTGAAGATGGAAAAGATACGCAGTATTTT
-	TRBV5-8	-	TRBJ1-5	CASSLVGGNQPQHF	TGTGCCAGCAGCTTGGTCGGGGGCAATCAGCCCCAGCATTTT
-	TRBV9	-	TRBJ2-5	CASSPGQRPGRETQYF	TGTGCCAGCAGCCCCGGACAGCGTCCAGGCAGGGAGACCCAGTACTTC
-	TRBV29-1	-	TRBJ1-2	CSVGLREPNYGYTF	TGCAGCGTTGGTCTCAGGGAACCTAACTATGGCTACACCTTC
-	TRBV11-3	-	TRBJ2-1	CASSSIRDRGDEQFF	TGTGCCAGCAGCTCAATCCGGGACCGTGGGGATGAGCAGTTCTTC
-	TRBV10-3	-	TRBJ1-1	CAISVGGNTEAFF	TGTGCCATCAGTGTCGGGGGTAACACTGAAGCTTTCTTT
-	TRBV28	-	TRBJ2-1	CASSTALAVISSNEQFF	TGTGCCAGCAGTACAGCACTAGCTGTCATCTCTTCCAATGAGCAGTTCTTC
-	TRBV19	-	TRBJ2-2	CASILGQNTGELFF	TGTGCCAGTATCCTGGGACAGAACACCGGGGAGCTGTTTTTT
TRBD1	TRBV28	-	TRBJ1-6	CASRSTGENSPLHF	TGTGCCAGCAGATCGACAGGGGAGAATTCACCCCTCCACTTT
-	TRBV5-1	few	TRBJ2-3	CASSLADITDTQYF	TGCGCCAGCAGCTTGGCGGACATCACAGATACGCAGTATTTT
TRBD1	TRBV2	-	TRBJ2-7	CASRGQANSYEQYF	TGTGCCAGCAGGGGACAGGCGAATTCCTACGAGCAGTACTTC
-	TRBV2	few	TRBJ2-7	CASSEKRAQSSYEQYF	TGTGCCAGCAGTGAAAAAAGGGCCCAAAGCTCCTACGAGCAGTACTTC